This T cell receptor (beta chain) appears in the sequencing data of a study of beta chain features in type 1 diabetes. The study reverse transcribed the entire isolated RNA, so it sequenced expressed TCRB transcripts. Assay: immunoSEQ multiplex PCR; the TCRdb copy retains only in-frame clones and omits some. Counted here are more than 250,000 clones, around 24% occurring once; the ten biggest clones make up 0.012%. Findings and limits, study-wide: TCRB CDR3s were moderately but significantly shorter in Type 1 diabetes patients in all four CD4+ subsets. Within the patient group, naive, central memory and Treg TCRB repertoires appeared more similar to each other than within healthy donors. A potential influence of HLA type upon TCRB rearrangement remained unresolved herein.

Markers CD45RO/CCR7/CD25/CD127/CD95/CD27 served to sort CD4+ naive, central memory, regulatory and stem cell-like memory cells. On this clone itself: Its antigen remains unidentified.

V was clipped by 0 bases and J by 5 bases; unmatched bases: 4. This CDR3 is built from 14 residues. Germline V lookup: CDR1 GTSNPN, CDR2 SVGIG (reference sequence). The sample taken for sequencing was naive CD4+ T cells from blood. This sequence joins TRBV30 and TRBJ2-3, with 8 bases that match TRBD2. This receptor was taken from a woman aged 30 to 39 with type 1 diabetes. Here the CDR3 DNA reads TGTGCCTGGAGTGTCAGCGGGAGCGTAGATACGCAGTATTTT. This encodes CAWSVSGSVDTQYF.